The 5 T cell receptor beta chains presented below share a single source sample, sequenced in a study of CXCR3-negative and CXCR3-positive naive CD8 T cells. cDNA libraries for TRB were generated by 5' RACE incorporating UMI labels. TCRdb reprocessed the 5' RACE reads and stores each CDR3 protein as one record, lacking DNA. Listed are more than 65,000 distinct CDR3 sequences; about 1.5% falls within the top ten. The sample comprised naive CXCR3- CD8+ T cells from blood. Subset meaning: CD45RO-CCR7+CD27+CD95- naive CD8+ T cells lacking CXCR3 (TNR3-). These TCRs come from a human donor in good health. Some clones in this sample may be carry-over from other donors' samples.

Here the CDR3 reads CASSLLNEQYF. The V gene is TRBV11-2, the J gene TRBJ2-7. The CDR3 is 11 amino acids. Per germline, CDR1 SGHAT and CDR2 FQNNGV. Looking up the rest from reference TRBV11-2 and TRBJ2-7 gives the full variable domain: EAGVAQSPRYKIIEKRQSVAFWCNPISGHATLYWYQQILGQGPKLLIQFQNNGVVDDSQLPKDRFSAERLKGVDSTLKIQPAKLEDSAVYLCASSLLNEQYFGPGTRLTVT.

V is TRBV20-1 and J is TRBJ2-3. CDR1 DFQATT and CDR2 SNEGSKA come from the germline V gene (reference sequence). The CDR3 totals 13 residues. The CDR3 here is CSARATGSDTQYF.

V and J are TRBV29-1 and TRBJ2-3; the D gene TCRdb calls, TRBD1, cannot be checked with no DNA. Germline V gene sequence: CDR1 SQVTM, CDR2 ANQGSEA. The CDR3 length is 17 residues. CDR3 sequence reads: CSVEDGRGSRSSDTQYF.

The chain recombines TRBV7-6 with TRBJ2-1; as DNA is missing, the TRBD1 call by TCRdb cannot be tested. The CDR3 is 15 amino acids. Germline V gene lookup returns CDR1 SGHVS and CDR2 FNYEAQ. The CDR3 reads CASSLLQGGYNEQFF.

The chain's CDR3 is CATSRDFYEQYF. The chain recombines TRBV15 with TRBJ2-7. The CDR3 has 12 amino acids. Germline CDR1 is LNHNV and CDR2 is YYDKDF (reference sequence).